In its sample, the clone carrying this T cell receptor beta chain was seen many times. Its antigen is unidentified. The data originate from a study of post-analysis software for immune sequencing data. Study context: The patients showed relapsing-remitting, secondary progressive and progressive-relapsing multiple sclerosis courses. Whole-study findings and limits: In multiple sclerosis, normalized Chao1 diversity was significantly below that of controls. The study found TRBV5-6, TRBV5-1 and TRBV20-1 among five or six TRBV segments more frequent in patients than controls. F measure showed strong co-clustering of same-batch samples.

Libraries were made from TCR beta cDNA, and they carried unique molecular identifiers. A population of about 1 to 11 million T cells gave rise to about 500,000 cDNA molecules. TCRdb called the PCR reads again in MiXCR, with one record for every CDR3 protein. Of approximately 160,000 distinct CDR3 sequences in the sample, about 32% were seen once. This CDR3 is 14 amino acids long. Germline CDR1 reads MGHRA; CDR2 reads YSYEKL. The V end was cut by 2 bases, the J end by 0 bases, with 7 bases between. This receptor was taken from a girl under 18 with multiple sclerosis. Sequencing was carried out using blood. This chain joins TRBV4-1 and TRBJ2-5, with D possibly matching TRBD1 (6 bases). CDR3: CASSQTGNQETQYF. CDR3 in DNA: TGCGCCAGCAGCCAAACAGGGAACCAAGAGACCCAGTACTTC.